This entry lists 10 T cell receptor beta chains sequenced from one sample in a study of blood T cell repertoires in COVID-19 (dated by TCRdb to the early 2020s). Receptors were amplified or captured by the immunoSEQ multiplex PCR assay. TCRdb's version of the immuneACCESS table is confined to in-frame rearrangements and falls short of the full clone set. An unresolved V gene accounts for under half of the shortfall where checked; the remainder is of unknown origin. The sample table holds about 90,000 clones, of which 75% to 90% were seen once. Of the sample, about 9.4% is held by the ten largest clones. Sample: peripheral blood. The origin of the receptors is a woman aged 70-85 years with acute or convalescent COVID-19.

The rearrangement joins TRBV7-2 to TRBJ2-2; D perhaps matches TRBD1 (6 bases). V was shortened by 6 bases and J by 4 bases, with 18 bases between the two germline ends. This CDR3 comprises 16 residues. Germline V gives CDR1 SGHTA, CDR2 FQGNSA. The CDR3 region has the DNA TGTGCCAGCAGTTCGAGGTGGGACAAAGCCACCGGGGAGCTGTTTTTT. It is translated as CASSSRWDKATGELFF.

This chain links TRBV28 with TRBJ1-2; 7 nucleotides line up with TRBD1. The CDR3 extends over 15 amino acids. CDR1 and CDR2 (germline): MDHEN, SYDVKM. Trimming at V came to 2 bases and at J to 4 bases, leaving 7 bases not matched to a gene. The DNA for the CDR3 is TGTGCCAGCAGTTTAAGTCCAGGGGGACGCTATGGCTACACCTTC. Translated: CASSLSPGGRYGYTF.

J is TRBJ1-5 and V is TRBV29-1, with TRBD1 matching 9 bases. CDR1 SQVTM and CDR2 ANQGSEA come from the germline V gene. V shed 4 bases, J shed 6 bases, and the junction held 7 bases outside the gene matches. This CDR3 is 14 amino acids long. The CDR3 loop is CSVVTGGMGQPQHF. The CDR3 DNA follows: TGCAGCGTTGTTACAGGGGGCATGGGTCAGCCCCAGCATTTT.

The genes are TRBV10-2 and TRBJ1-2; D gene ambiguous. CDR3 length: 14 amino acids. Looked up from germline, CDR1 is WSHSY and CDR2 is SAAADI. The V end was cut by 2 bases, the J end by 3 bases, with 10 bases between. The chain's CDR3 is CASSEEPEDYGYTF. CDR3 nucleotides: TGCGCCAGCAGTGAGGAGCCAGAGGACTATGGCTACACCTTC.

The rearrangement links TRBV7-2 to TRBJ1-2; D ambiguous. Germline V gene sequence: CDR1 SGHTA, CDR2 FQGNSA. Between the trimmed V and J ends, which lost 1 base and 8 bases, there was a span of 17 bases. The CDR3 is made up of 15 amino acids. CDR3 loop: CASSLDWTHSEGYTF. The CDR3 DNA reads as TGTGCCAGCAGCTTAGATTGGACTCACTCGGAGGGCTACACCTTC.

The chain links TRBV2 to TRBJ2-3; D may be TRBD2 (6 bases). V gave up 7 bases and J gave up 1 base, with 15 bases separating them. Per germline, CDR1 SNHLY and CDR2 FYNNEI. The CDR3 is made up of 15 amino acids. The CDR3 DNA is TGTGCCAGCACCCGAGGAGGGACGGGCACAGATACGCAGTATTTT. Encoded protein: CASTRGGTGTDTQYF.

V usage is TRBV25-1 and J usage is TRBJ2-3, with a possible D match to TRBD2 (5 bases). CDR1 is MGHDK and CDR2 is SYGVNS in the germline V gene. The CDR3 has 13 amino acids. V lost 7 bases and J 3 bases, leaving 11 bases between the germline ends. The CDR3 here is CASTGLFTDTQYF. CDR3 bases: TGTGCCAGCACTGGACTCTTTACAGATACGCAGTATTTT.

The chain uses TRBV4-1 and TRBJ2-2, with 7 bases matching TRBD1. Germline V lookup: CDR1 MGHRA, CDR2 YSYEKL. The J segment lost 5 bases and the V segment lost 1 base, leaving 13 bases of the junction unmatched. The CDR3 has 18 residues. The DNA of the CDR3 is TGCGCCAGCAGCCAAGGTCGCCGGGACAGCCCTCCGACCGGGGAGCTGTTTTTT. Protein product: CASSQGRRDSPPTGELFF.

The V and J genes are TRBV10-3 and TRBJ1-2; 10 nucleotides align to TRBD1. Per the germline V gene, CDR1 is ENHRY and CDR2 is SYGVKD. J lost 7 bases, V lost 4 bases, and 6 bases had no gene match. CDR3 length: 14 residues. The CDR3 DNA reads as TGTGCCATCAGTGTGGGGGACAGGGGCGCTGGCTACACCTTC. Residues: CAISVGDRGAGYTF.

The V call is TRBV12-3 or TRBV12-4, the J call TRBJ2-1, with D perhaps TRBD2 (6 bases). The CDR3 covers 13 residues. V was shortened by 7 bases and J by 7 bases, with 14 bases between the two germline ends. CDR3 amino acids: CASNAGRVNEQFF. CDR3 nucleotides: TGTGCCAGCAACGCCGGGAGAGTTAATGAGCAGTTCTTC.